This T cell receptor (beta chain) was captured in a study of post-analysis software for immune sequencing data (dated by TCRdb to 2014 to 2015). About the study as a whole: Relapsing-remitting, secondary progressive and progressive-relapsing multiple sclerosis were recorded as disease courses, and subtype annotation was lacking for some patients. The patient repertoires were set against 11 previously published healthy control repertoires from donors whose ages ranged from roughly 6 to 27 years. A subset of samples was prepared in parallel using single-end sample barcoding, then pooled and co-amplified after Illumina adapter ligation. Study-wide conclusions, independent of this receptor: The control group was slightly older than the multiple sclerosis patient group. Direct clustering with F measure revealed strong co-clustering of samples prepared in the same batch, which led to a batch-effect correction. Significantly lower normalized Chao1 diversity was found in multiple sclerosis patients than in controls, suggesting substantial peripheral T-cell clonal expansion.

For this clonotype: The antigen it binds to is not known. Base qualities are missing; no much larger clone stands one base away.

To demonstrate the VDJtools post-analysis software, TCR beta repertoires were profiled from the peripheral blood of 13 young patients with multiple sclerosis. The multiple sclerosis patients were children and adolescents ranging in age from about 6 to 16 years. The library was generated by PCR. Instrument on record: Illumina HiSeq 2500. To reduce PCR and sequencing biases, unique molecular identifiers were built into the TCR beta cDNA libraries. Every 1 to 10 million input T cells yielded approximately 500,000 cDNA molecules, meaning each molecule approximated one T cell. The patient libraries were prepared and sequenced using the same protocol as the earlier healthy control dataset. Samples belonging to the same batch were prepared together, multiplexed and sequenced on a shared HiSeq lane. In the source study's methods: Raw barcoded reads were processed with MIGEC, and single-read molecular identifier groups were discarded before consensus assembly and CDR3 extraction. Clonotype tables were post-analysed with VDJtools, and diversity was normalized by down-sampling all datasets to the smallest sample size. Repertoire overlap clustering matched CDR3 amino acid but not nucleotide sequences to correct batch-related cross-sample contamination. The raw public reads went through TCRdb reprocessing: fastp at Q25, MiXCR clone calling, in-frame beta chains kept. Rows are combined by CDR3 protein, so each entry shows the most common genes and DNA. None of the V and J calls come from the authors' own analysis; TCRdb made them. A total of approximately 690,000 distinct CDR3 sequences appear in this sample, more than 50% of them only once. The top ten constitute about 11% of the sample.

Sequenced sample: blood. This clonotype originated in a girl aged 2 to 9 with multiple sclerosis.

The sequenced DNA is TGCGCCAGCAGCCAAGGGACAGGGGGAAAAACTGAAGCTTTCTTT. The encoded protein is CASSQGTGGKTEAFF. The rearranged segments are TRBV5-1 and TRBJ1-1; TRBD1 aligns with 11 central bases. The CDR3 holds 15 amino acids from the cysteine to the phenylalanine. The kept DNA is CDR3 alone, 45 bases in frame from the first base. CDR1 and CDR2 are drawn from the germline V gene: SGHRS, YFSETQ. Trimming takes 4 bases off V and 5 bases off J; junction bases not matched to a gene: 7.